The next 21 T cell receptor beta chains were all read from a single sample in a study of cytomegalovirus exposure and HLA in healthy donors. It was with 60 Vbeta and 13 Jbeta primers that the PCR ran. TCRdb's table, derived via immunoSEQ multiplex PCR, lists solely in-frame clones and lacks some. The sample has 35,000 to 50,000 clones, 50% to 75% seen once. Sample: PBMCs. The source is a human donor in good health.

The gene calls are TRBV25-1 and TRBJ2-7; D remains ambiguous. CDR1 is MGHDK and CDR2 is SYGVNS in the germline V gene. CDR3 size: 13 residues. The V end was cut by 0 bases, the J end by 5 bases, with 8 bases between. The CDR3 loop is CASSEYEYHEQYF. The CDR3 nucleotides read TGTGCCAGCAGTGAATACGAGTACCACGAGCAGTACTTC.

This chain links TRBV19 with TRBJ1-2, with a weak D call TRBD1 (5 bases). This CDR3 is built from 14 residues. Trimming cost V 6 bases and J 7 bases, with 18 bases left between them. Germline assignment: CDR1 LNHDA and CDR2 SQIVND (reference sequence). The CDR3 loop is CASSLSGVAGGYTF. CDR3 nucleotide sequence: TGTGCCAGTAGCCTCTCGGGGGTAGCTGGTGGCTACACCTTC.

The rearrangement joins TRBV5-1 to TRBJ2-5, with D perhaps matching TRBD1 (7 bases). Germline CDR1 and CDR2: SGHRS and YFSETQ. The CDR3 has 13 amino acids. Trimming cost V 0 bases and J 9 bases, with 12 bases left between them. CDR3 coding DNA: TGCGCCAGCAGCTTGGAAGACAGGGAGGCCCAGTACTTC. Translated: CASSLEDREAQYF.

The chain uses TRBV7-9 and TRBJ1-2; no definite D call. The V end was cut by 1 base, the J end by 4 bases, with 7 bases between. Germline CDR1 is SEHNR and CDR2 is FQNEAQ (reference sequence). The CDR3 sequence is 13 residues long. The CDR3 region is CASSLGTAYGYTF. DNA for the CDR3: TGTGCCAGCAGCTTAGGCACAGCCTATGGCTACACCTTC.

The rearrangement joins TRBV19 to TRBJ1-5; 8 bases agree with TRBD1. V dropped 6 bases and J dropped 3; count of bases not matched to a gene: 7. The germline V gene encodes CDR1 LNHDA and CDR2 SQIVND (reference sequence). The length of the CDR3 is 15 residues. The CDR3 DNA follows: TGTGCCAGTAGATGGACAGGGTTGGACAATCAGCCCCAGCATTTT. The encoded protein is CASRWTGLDNQPQHF.

The chain couples TRBV2 to TRBJ2-5; a weak D match, TRBD1 (5 bases). The V gene lost 0 bases and the J gene lost 1 base, with 9 bases spanning the gap. The CDR3 sequence is 15 residues long. From germline, CDR1 is SNHLY and CDR2 FYNNEI. CDR3 sequence: CASSEAIQGQETQYF. CDR3 nucleotides: TGTGCCAGCAGTGAAGCCATTCAGGGCCAAGAGACCCAGTACTTC. The variable domain in full, completed from reference TRBV2 and TRBJ2-5, reads EPEVTQTPSHQVTQMGQEVILRCVPISNHLYFYWYRQILGQKVEFLVSFYNNEISEKSEIFDDQFSVERPDGSNFTLKIRSTKLEDSAMYFCASSEAIQGQETQYFGPGTRLLVL.

The table lists this clone with a count of one. The genes are TRBV7-2 and TRBJ1-5, with D perhaps matching TRBD1 (5 bases). CDR1 and CDR2 (germline): SGHTA, FQGNSA. CDR3 length: 14 residues. V was clipped by 5 bases and J by 7 bases, with 15 bases between them. Here the CDR3 DNA reads TGTGCCAGCAGCCTCCGGGGGGTCGGGCAGCCCCAGCATTTT. This sequence encodes CASSLRGVGQPQHF.

The V gene is TRBV28, the J gene TRBJ2-5; 14 nucleotides line up with TRBD2. This CDR3 has 17 residues. With V trimmed by 3 bases and J by 2 bases, 5 bases remained unmatched. Germline V CDR1 and CDR2: MDHEN, SYDVKM. The CDR3 is CASSLTSGGGPQETQYF. Here the CDR3 DNA reads TGTGCCAGCAGTTTGACTAGCGGGGGGGGACCACAAGAGACCCAGTACTTC.

The V call is TRBV18, the J call TRBJ1-5; possible D gene TRBD1, 5 bases. Germline V lookup: CDR1 KGHSH, CDR2 LQKENI. Between the trimmed V and J ends, which lost 2 bases and 1 base, there was a span of 9 bases. This CDR3 has 15 amino acids. The CDR3: CASSPLGGSNQPQHF. The DNA of the CDR3 is TGTGCCAGCTCACCATTGGGGGGGAGCAATCAGCCCCAGCATTTT.

This sequence joins TRBV7-2 and TRBJ2-3; D is ambiguous. Germline-derived CDR1 and CDR2 are SGHTA and FQGNSA. This CDR3 is built from 12 residues. Trimming pared 5 bases from V and 4 bases from J, leaving 7 bases between. DNA of the CDR3: TGTGCCAGCAGCGGAAGCGCAGATACGCAGTATTTT. As protein: CASSGSADTQYF.

This clone has just a few counts. This chain links TRBV7-2 with TRBJ1-2, with a possible D match to TRBD1 (6 bases). The ends were cut back, 0 bases at V and 8 bases at J, with 13 bases in the middle. Germline CDR1 is SGHTA and CDR2 is FQGNSA. This CDR3 spans 14 amino acids. CDR3 amino acids: CASSLAGGAWGYTF. CDR3 nucleotide sequence: TGTGCCAGCAGCTTAGCGGGGGGGGCTTGGGGCTACACCTTC. Supplemented by reference TRBV7-2 and TRBJ1-2, the full variable domain reads GAGVSQSPSNKVTEKGKDVELRCDPISGHTALYWYRQSLGQGLEFLIYFQGNSAPDKSGLPSDRFSAERTGGSVSTLTIQRTQQEDSAVYLCASSLAGGAWGYTFGSGTRLTVV.

This clone was seen more than once but under ten times. V usage is TRBV11-3 and J usage is TRBJ2-3; no definite D call. Trimming took 3 bases from V and 3 from J, leaving 10 bases between them. CDR3 length: 14 residues. The germline CDR1 and CDR2 sequences are SGHNT and YENEEA. CDR3 bases: TGTGCCAGCAGCTTGGGCCCAGGAACAGATACGCAGTATTTT. It is translated as CASSLGPGTDTQYF. The entire variable domain, with the rest obtained from reference TRBV11-3 and TRBJ2-3, is as follows: EAGVVQSPRYKIIEKKQPVAFWCNPISGHNTLYWYLQNLGQGPELLIRYENEEAVDDSQLPKDRFSAERLKGVDSTLKIQPAELGDSAVYLCASSLGPGTDTQYFGPGTRLTVL.

This clone was seen a handful of times. The rearrangement joins TRBV27 to TRBJ1-5; perhaps TRBD1 as D (5 bases). V was pared by 3 bases and J by 2 bases, with 11 bases between. The CDR3 runs to 15 residues. CDR1 MNHEY and CDR2 SMNVEV come from the germline V gene (reference sequence). The CDR3 bases are TGTGCCAGCAGTTTCCGGGGCGGGGGCAATCAGCCCCAGCATTTT. This gives the protein CASSFRGGGNQPQHF.

This chain connects TRBV15 to TRBJ1-4; 7 bases fit TRBD1. The CDR3 spans 15 residues. V was pared by 1 base and J by 5 bases, with 4 bases of the junction left unmatched. Germline CDR1 LNHNV, CDR2 YYDKDF (reference sequence). CDR3 in DNA: TGTGCCACCAGCAGAGGCATACAGGGGAATGAAAAACTGTTTTTT. It yields the protein CATSRGIQGNEKLFF.

J is TRBJ1-2 and V is TRBV7-9; the D gene is possibly TRBD1 (6 bases). Germline V CDR1 and CDR2: SEHNR, FQNEAQ (reference sequence). With 8 bases removed from V and 5 bases from J, the gap between germline ends came to 21 bases. The CDR3 has 15 amino acids. CDR3 sequence: CASGVLGATGYGYTF. CDR3 bases: TGTGCCAGCGGGGTGTTGGGGGCGACTGGGTATGGCTACACCTTC.

V usage is TRBV6-4 and J usage is TRBJ1-2; TRBD1 matches at 7 bases. Germline V CDR1 and CDR2: MRHNA, SNTAGT. This CDR3 has 15 amino acids. V dropped 6 bases and J dropped 9; count of bases not matched to a gene: 16. CDR3 amino acids: CASSLDRATGGSYTF. The CDR3 nucleotides are TGTGCCAGCAGCCTCGACAGGGCAACTGGGGGTAGCTACACCTTC.

This clone was observed once. The CDR3 here is CASSFRQNLYYGYTF. DNA of the CDR3: TGTGCCAGCAGTTTTCGTCAGAACCTTTACTATGGCTACACCTTC. The J gene is TRBJ1-2, the V gene TRBV28; no definite D call. CDR3 size: 15 residues. Germline V gene lookup returns CDR1 MDHEN and CDR2 SYDVKM. V gave up 3 bases and J gave up 3 bases, with 14 bases separating them.

This chain uses TRBV13 with TRBJ2-3, with 8 bases aligning to TRBD2. The trim removed 5 bases at V and 0 bases at J, leaving 13 bases unmatched. CDR3 size: 18 residues. Germline CDR1 PRHDT, CDR2 FYEKMQ (reference sequence). The DNA of the CDR3 is TGTGCCAGCAGCCCCGCTCTGGCGGCGGGGGGAAGCACAGATACGCAGTATTTT. It yields the protein CASSPALAAGGSTDTQYF. Filled out from reference TRBV13 and TRBJ2-3, the complete variable domain reads AAGVIQSPRHLIKEKRETATLKCYPIPRHDTVYWYQQGPGQDPQFLISFYEKMQSDKGSIPDRFSAQQFSDYHSELNMSSLELGDSALYFCASSPALAAGGSTDTQYFGPGTRLTVL.

V is TRBV29-1 and J is TRBJ2-3; perhaps TRBD2 as D (5 bases). The CDR3 sequence is 12 residues long. The germline V gene has CDR1 SQVTM and CDR2 ANQGSEA. Trimming removed 7 bases at V and 5 bases at J, with 13 bases between. The CDR3 spells CSGVGLRDTQYF. The CDR3 DNA is TGCAGCGGAGTCGGACTGAGAGATACGCAGTATTTT.

This clone was counted a single time. The rearrangement uses TRBV15 and TRBJ1-6; 10 nucleotides align to TRBD1. The ends lost 4 bases at V and 9 bases at J; junction bases unmatched: 6. The CDR3 is 15 amino acids. Germline V gene sequence: CDR1 LNHNV, CDR2 YYDKDF (reference sequence). The CDR3 is CATSNRDRGFSPLHF. The CDR3 coding sequence is TGTGCCACCAGCAACCGGGACAGGGGCTTTTCACCCCTCCACTTT.

Of note for this clone: Germline is not matched at one junction end, which may reflect a read error. The gene calls are TRBV7-7 and TRBJ2-2, with D maybe TRBD2 (6 bases). Per germline, CDR1 SSHAT and CDR2 FNYEAQ (reference sequence). The CDR3 loop spans 14 amino acids. Written as DNA, the CDR3 is TGTGCTAGCAGCGCCCGCGGGGACACCGGGGAGCTGTTTTTT. This encodes CASSARGDTGELFF.